This T cell receptor beta chain came from a study of blood T cells in healthy people across ages (dated by TCRdb to the mid-2010s). Context from the whole study: Template switching captured roughly one uniquely barcoded TCR beta cDNA molecule per two T cells in model experiments. Donors were grouped into four age groups: young (average approximately 16 years), middle-aged (around 39), aged (around 62) and long-lived (approximately 75). To track age-related changes in TCR beta repertoire diversity, the study relied on deep sequencing normalized with unique cDNA molecular identifiers. Using the same blood draw, the study looked at two additional independent replicas of 1 million unique cDNA reads for two donors, one aged 18 to 30 and the other aged 80 or older. The paper's findings and limits, for the study overall: Observed TCR beta diversity per million T cells fell roughly linearly with age, and a significant reduction was already apparent by age around 40. Compared with the aged group, the long-lived group had more naive CD4+ T cells, fewer expanded clones and increased TCR diversity, a pattern suggesting age selection. Estimates of total diversity based on one million sequenced T cells were regarded as lower bounds and as underestimates. Donor CMV infection status was unknown, potentially confounding age-related changes in expanded clonotypes. Observed TCR beta diversity correlated strongly with the percentage of naive T cells measured by flow cytometry. Conclusive comparison of naive and antigen-experienced compartments was prevented by the profiling of bulk unsorted PBMCs.

There are many counts of this clonotype. The clone's antigen remains unknown. No base quality values were provided; no much bigger clone lies one nucleotide off. The roughly 39 donors, aged about 6 to 95 years, were systemically healthy Caucasian individuals from Russia. Approximately 9 milliliters of peripheral blood were collected from each donor into EDTA-treated Vacutainer tubes. PBMCs were isolated by Ficoll-Paque density-gradient centrifugation, with at least 7 million obtained per sample. Total RNA was extracted from PBMCs with Trizol reagent, with at least 5 micrograms obtained per sample. Naive CD45RAhigh/CD27high T cell percentages were measured by flow cytometry on a PBMC aliquot from every donor. CDR1 and CDR2, per the germline V gene (reference sequence), are DFQATT and SNEGSKA. Ends trimmed: V by 3 bases, J by 5 bases; bases unmatched to a gene: 10. The CDR3 runs 15 amino acids, cysteine and phenylalanine included. The only DNA kept is the CDR3, 45 bases in frame from the first base.

Library creation used 5' RACE. The instrument was an Illumina HiSeq 2500. A second PCR of roughly 7 to 12 cycles was run with a J-beta primer mix and a sample-barcoded 5' primer. A template-switch 5' adaptor carrying 12 random nucleotides introduced a unique molecular identifier onto each TCR beta cDNA molecule. Each sample yielded at least 2.5 million CDR3-containing paired-end reads. First-strand cDNA was synthesized from all RNA with the Mint cDNA synthesis kit, primed by a TRBC-specific oligonucleotide. Following uracil-DNA glycosylase treatment, all cDNA underwent a first 18-cycle PCR with the universal primers M1SS and BC2_uni_R. On the study's bioinformatics: Normalization of each sample was performed by random selection of 1 million high-quality reads, each carrying a distinct molecular identifier. Instead of being binned into consensus sequences, reads with shared molecular identifiers were discarded. CDR3 identification, clonotype clustering and error correction used MiTCR with a Q25 quality threshold and the strictest error-elimination algorithm. A nonparametric unseen species model using Euler transformation provided a lower-bound estimate of total TCR beta diversity. The raw public reads went through TCRdb reprocessing: fastp at Q25, MiXCR clone calling, in-frame beta chains kept. Entries that share a CDR3 protein sequence are merged under the most common genes and DNA. The V and J calls here are based on TCRdb, not the publication. Recorded for this sample are more than 750,000 distinct CDR3 sequences; 25% to 30% of them occurred a single time. The ten largest clones add up to more than 8.5% of the sample.

This sample was shared with a second study, whose subject was T cells of mothers and their children. Taken from the second paper: Nine systemically healthy Caucasian individuals, comprising three mothers and their six children, were included as donors. cDNA synthesis used all of the extracted RNA, with approximately 1.4 ug of RNA in each 15 ul reaction. In the second PCR, the M1S primer introduced both the sample barcodes and 2-4 random nucleotides. More than 8.5 million TCR beta CDR3 reads were obtained from each mother, and some 3.2 million reads were obtained from each child. Thymic selection shapes the output of TCR recombination in a similar way in related and unrelated pairs, and inherited differences have a minor effect. Normalized repertoire overlap was always slightly but never significantly higher in related than unrelated mother-child pairs. No persistent microchimeric T cell clones were detected, at a sensitivity of approximately 100 clones per million clonotypes. Deep NGS was used in the study to compare the TCR beta repertoires of mothers and children and to look for features that separate related mother-child pairs from unrelated individuals. The mean age was about 37 +/- 4 years for the mothers and 11 +/- 4 years for the children. Libraries were sequenced on Illumina HiSeq 2000 with 100+100 nt paired-end reads after adapter ligation with NEBNext reagents. To prevent cross-contamination, the mother and child libraries were prepared a month apart and were sequenced in separate runs. Each donor had between roughly 450,000 and 2,100,000 distinct TCR beta clonotypes identified. Naive TCR beta clonotypes were estimated from low-frequency clonotypes matched to each donor's FACS-determined naive share, without sorting.

The clonotype was recovered from a woman aged 40 to 49 in good health. The chain uses TRBV20-1 and TRBJ2-7, with 10 bases aligning to TRBD1. The sequencing input was blood. Here is the DNA: TGCAGTGCTAGGAACCCGGGACAGGGGACTAACGAGCAGTACTTC. This encodes CSARNPGQGTNEQYF.